Listed below are T cell receptor beta chains from one sample, sequenced in a study of CD8 T cells in Susac syndrome. One entry per CDR3 protein, called by TCRdb with MiXCR from the immunoSEQ multiplex PCR reads. The table includes about 300,000 distinct CDR3 sequences, over 75% detected once. The sequencing input was CD8+ T cells from PBMCs. These receptor sequences come from a human donor with multiple sclerosis. Both conserved end residues are part of each CDR3. Each record gives: CDR3 protein, CDR3 DNA, CDR3 length, D gene, J gene, V gene, clone size. A D gene is named only where the DNA matches it firmly. Part of the rows lack a size; the others show once, few, many or a class for expanded clones.

CASRLGTSGSSSYNEQFF TGTGCCAGCAGACTGGGGACTAGCGGGAGCAGCTCCTACAATGAGCAGTTCTTC 18 TRBD2 TRBJ2-1 TRBV6-4 NA
CASSPTNRRGDTQYF TGTGCCAGCAGCCCGACTAACAGGCGAGGAGATACGCAGTATTTT 15 NA TRBJ2-3 TRBV6-2/TRBV6-3 NA
CASSLGTSQHNEQFF TGTGCCAGCAGCCTCGGGACTAGCCAGCACAATGAGCAGTTCTTC 15 TRBD2 TRBJ2-1 TRBV9 NA
CASSSGTSGRTYEQYF TGTGCCAGCAGCTCAGGGACTAGCGGGAGGACCTACGAGCAGTACTTC 16 TRBD2 TRBJ2-7 TRBV6-1 NA
CASSLSPGRWETQYF TGTGCCAGCAGTTTATCCCCAGGTAGATGGGAGACCCAGTACTTC 15 NA TRBJ2-5 TRBV27 NA
CASNWGRQGYSNQPQHF TGTGCCAGTAACTGGGGCAGGCAGGGCTATAGCAATCAGCCCCAGCATTTT 17 NA TRBJ1-5 TRBV19 NA
CASSQDPGLAGTNEQFF TGTGCCAGCAGCCAAGACCCGGGACTAGCGGGAACCAATGAGCAGTTCTTC 17 TRBD2 TRBJ2-1 TRBV4-2 NA
CASSFGLRDRVETQYF TGTGCCAGCAGCTTTGGACTACGGGACAGGGTAGAGACCCAGTACTTC 16 TRBD1 TRBJ2-5 TRBV7-9 NA
CASSASSYNEQFF TGTGCCAGTAGTGCGAGCTCCTACAATGAGCAGTTCTTC 13 NA TRBJ2-1 TRBV19 NA
CASSPDRGWYEQYF TGTGCCAGCAGCCCGGACAGGGGCTGGTACGAGCAGTACTTC 14 TRBD1 TRBJ2-7 TRBV27 NA
CASSYNEKLFF TGTGCCAGCAGTTATAATGAAAAACTGTTTTTT 11 NA TRBJ1-4 TRBV28 NA
CASSAGGYYEQYF TGTGCCAGCTCAGCGGGAGGGTACTACGAGCAGTACTTC 13 TRBD2 TRBJ2-7 TRBV12-3/TRBV12-4 NA
CASSSPTGLGFYEQYF TGTGCCAGCAGCTCCCCGACAGGTCTCGGCTTTTACGAGCAGTACTTC 16 NA TRBJ2-7 TRBV5-6 NA
CASSQDSGLAKNIQYF TGCGCCAGCAGCCAAGATTCAGGTTTAGCCAAAAACATTCAGTACTTC 16 NA TRBJ2-4 TRBV4-1 few
CATSDSSVSYEQYF TGTGCCACCAGTGATTCTAGCGTCTCCTACGAGCAGTATTTC 14 NA TRBJ2-7 TRBV24-1 few
CASSLLRTGGNGYTF TGTGCCAGCAGCTTGCTTAGGACAGGGGGCAATGGCTACACCTTC 15 TRBD1 TRBJ1-2 TRBV5-4 NA
CASSLKLAVRGSQGQFF TGTGCCAGCAGCTTAAAACTAGCGGTGCGAGGTTCCCAGGGGCAGTTCTTC 17 TRBD2 TRBJ2-1 TRBV7-6 NA
CASSQGSGVYGQPQHF TGCGCCAGCAGCCAAGGCTCAGGGGTATACGGGCAGCCCCAGCATTTT 16 NA TRBJ1-5 TRBV4-1 NA
CASSPGSGQDPYEQYF TGCGCCAGCAGCCCCGGATCCGGACAGGACCCCTACGAGCAGTACTTC 16 TRBD1 TRBJ2-7 TRBV4-3 NA
CSVEGASGRFYNEQFF TGCAGCGTTGAAGGGGCTAGCGGGAGGTTTTACAATGAGCAGTTCTTC 16 TRBD2 TRBJ2-1 TRBV29-1 NA
CASRAEGRYYGYTF TGTGCCAGCAGGGCCGAGGGCCGCTACTATGGCTACACCTTC 14 NA TRBJ1-2 TRBV28 NA
CASSVTGWLDNEQFF TGTGCCAGCAGCGTAACAGGGTGGCTAGACAATGAGCAGTTCTTC 15 NA TRBJ2-1 TRBV7-9 NA
CASSFLPATVSPEQYF TGTGCCAGCAGTTTCCTCCCTGCAACCGTGTCCCCCGAGCAGTACTTC 16 NA TRBJ2-7 TRBV28 NA
CASSDRDREVTEAFF TGTGCCAGCAGCGACCGGGACCGAGAGGTCACTGAAGCTTTCTTT 15 NA TRBJ1-1 TRBV7-3 NA
CAWSVFCGGTDYGYTF TGTGCCTGGAGTGTATTCTGTGGCGGGACGGACTATGGCTACACCTTC 16 NA TRBJ1-2 TRBV30 NA
CASSRREGGYNEQFF TGTGCCAGCAGTCGACGGGAGGGGGGCTACAATGAGCAGTTCTTC 15 TRBD2 TRBJ2-1 TRBV7-2 NA
CASSLDGLAGEQFF TGTGCCAGCAGTTTAGATGGTCTAGCGGGTGAGCAGTTCTTC 14 TRBD2 TRBJ2-1 TRBV12-3/TRBV12-4 NA
CASSPLGGLEIVNTEAFF TGTGCCAGCAGTCCCCTTGGTGGGTTGGAAATTGTGAACACTGAAGCTTTCTTT 18 NA TRBJ1-1 TRBV28 NA
CASSLVHPTAPQETQYF TGTGCCAGCAGCTTAGTTCATCCCACCGCCCCTCAAGAGACCCAGTACTTC 17 NA TRBJ2-5 TRBV11-1 NA